The TCR beta chain described here comes from a study of shared clonotypes between healthy human individuals. Several immunoSEQ plates held equal portions of the genomic DNA taken from each subset. Replicate PCRs run on sorted subsets employed 150 to 250 ng DNA, approximately 30,000 T cell genomes. TCRdb's table, derived via immunoSEQ multiplex PCR, lists solely in-frame clones and lacks some. The sample has about 2 million clones, approximately 95% seen once. Naive CD8 cells, CD45RO-negative and positively selected for CCR7, excluded terminally differentiated effector memory CD45RA+ cells. Each sample came from a Caucasian adult donor living in Nashville, Tennessee. The CDR3 has 13 residues. CDR1 is GTSNPN, CDR2 SVGIG, per germline (reference sequence). Study conclusions and caveats: Sequencing depth was predicted to influence how clonotypes are shared among donors.

With regard to this clone: No antigen is known for it.

Sequencing used naive CD8+ T cells sorted from blood. The sequence came from a man younger than 30 in good health. The J gene is TRBJ2-5, the V gene TRBV30; 11 nucleotides line up with TRBD2. The J call may be mistaken, given a closer DNA end match to TRBJ2-7. Here the CDR3 DNA reads TGTGCCTGGAGTGTAGGACTAGCGGGCGAGCAGTACTTC. Its translation: CAWSVGLAGEQYF.